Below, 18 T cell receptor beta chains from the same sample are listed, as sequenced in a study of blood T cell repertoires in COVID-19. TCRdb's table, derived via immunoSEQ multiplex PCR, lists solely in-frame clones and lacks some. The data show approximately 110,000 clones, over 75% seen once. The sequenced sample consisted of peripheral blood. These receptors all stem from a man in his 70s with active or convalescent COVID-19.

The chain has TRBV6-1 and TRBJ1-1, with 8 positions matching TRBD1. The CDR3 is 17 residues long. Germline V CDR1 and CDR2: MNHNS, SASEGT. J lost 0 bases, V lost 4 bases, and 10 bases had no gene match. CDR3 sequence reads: CASSVRIGTGVNTEAFF. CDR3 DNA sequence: TGTGCCAGCAGTGTAAGGATCGGGACAGGCGTGAACACTGAAGCTTTCTTT.

The CDR3 here is CASSPSTGDEQYF. CDR3 DNA sequence: TGTGCCAGCTCACCATCGACAGGGGACGAGCAGTACTTC. This chain joins TRBV18 and TRBJ2-7, with 8 positions matching TRBD1. The CDR3 covers 13 residues. Looked up from germline, CDR1 is KGHSH and CDR2 is LQKENI. The J segment lost 5 bases and the V segment lost 2 bases, leaving 2 bases of the junction unmatched.

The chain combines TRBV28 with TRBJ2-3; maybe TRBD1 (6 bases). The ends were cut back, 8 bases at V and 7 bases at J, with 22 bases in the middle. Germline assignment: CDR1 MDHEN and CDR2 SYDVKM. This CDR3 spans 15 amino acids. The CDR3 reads CASGDRTLSTNTQYF. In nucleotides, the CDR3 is TGTGCCAGCGGAGACAGGACCTTAAGTACAAATACGCAGTATTTT.

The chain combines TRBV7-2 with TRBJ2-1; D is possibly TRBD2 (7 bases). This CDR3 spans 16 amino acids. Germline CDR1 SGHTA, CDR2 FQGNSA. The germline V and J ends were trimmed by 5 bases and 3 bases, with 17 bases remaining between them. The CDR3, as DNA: TGTGCCAGCAGCCCCAGAGGGGGGGCCCTCTACAATGAGCAGTTCTTC. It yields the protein CASSPRGGALYNEQFF.

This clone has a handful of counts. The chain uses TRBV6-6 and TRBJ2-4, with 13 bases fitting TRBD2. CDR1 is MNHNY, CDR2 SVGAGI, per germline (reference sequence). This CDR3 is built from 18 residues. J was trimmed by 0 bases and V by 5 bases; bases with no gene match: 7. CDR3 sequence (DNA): TGTGCCAGCAGTCGGTGGACTAGCGGGAGAAAAGCCAAAAACATTCAGTACTTC. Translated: CASSRWTSGRKAKNIQYF.

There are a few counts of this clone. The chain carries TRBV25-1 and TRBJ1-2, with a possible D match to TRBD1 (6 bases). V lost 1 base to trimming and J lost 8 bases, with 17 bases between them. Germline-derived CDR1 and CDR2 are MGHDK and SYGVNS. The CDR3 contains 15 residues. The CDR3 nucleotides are TGTGCCAGCAGTGAATCGACCTGGGGGGGCTTCGGCTACACCTTC. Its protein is CASSESTWGGFGYTF.

The CDR3 DNA follows: TGTGCCTGGAGGGGACAGGGGTCCGATCAGCCCCAGCATTTT. Protein product: CAWRGQGSDQPQHF. This chain joins TRBV30 and TRBJ1-5; 10 nucleotides match TRBD1. Germline V lookup: CDR1 GTSNPN, CDR2 SVGIG (reference sequence). The CDR3 totals 14 residues. J lost 5 bases, V lost 3 bases, and 4 bases had no gene match.

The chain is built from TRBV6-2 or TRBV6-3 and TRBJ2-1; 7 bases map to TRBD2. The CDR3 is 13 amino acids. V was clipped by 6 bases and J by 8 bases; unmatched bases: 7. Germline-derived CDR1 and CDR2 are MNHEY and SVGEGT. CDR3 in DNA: TGTGCCAGCAGCAGCCAACTAGCGCATGAGCAGTTCTTC. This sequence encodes CASSSQLAHEQFF.

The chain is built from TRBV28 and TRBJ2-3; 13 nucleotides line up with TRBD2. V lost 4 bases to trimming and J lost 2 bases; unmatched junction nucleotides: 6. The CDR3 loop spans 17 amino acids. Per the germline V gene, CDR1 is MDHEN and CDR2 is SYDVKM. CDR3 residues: CASSSGTSGKSTDTQYF. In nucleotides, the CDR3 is TGTGCCAGCAGTTCCGGGACTAGCGGGAAGTCCACAGATACGCAGTATTTT. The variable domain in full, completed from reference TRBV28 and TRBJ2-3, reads DVKVTQSSRYLVKRTGEKVFLECVQDMDHENMFWYRQDPGLGLRLIYFSYDVKMKEKGDIPEGYSVSREKKERFSLILESASTNQTSMYLCASSSGTSGKSTDTQYFGPGTRLTVL.

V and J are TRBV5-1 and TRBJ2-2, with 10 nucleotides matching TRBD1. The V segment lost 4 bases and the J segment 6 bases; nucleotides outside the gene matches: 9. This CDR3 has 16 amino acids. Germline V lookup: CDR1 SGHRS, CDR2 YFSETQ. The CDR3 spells CASSPQGQGLSGELFF. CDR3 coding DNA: TGCGCCAGCAGCCCGCAGGGACAGGGGTTATCCGGGGAGCTGTTTTTT.

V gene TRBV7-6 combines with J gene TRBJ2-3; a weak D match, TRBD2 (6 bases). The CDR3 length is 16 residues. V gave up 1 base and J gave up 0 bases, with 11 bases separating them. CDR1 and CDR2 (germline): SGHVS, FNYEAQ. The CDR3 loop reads CASSLVPAGSTDTQYF. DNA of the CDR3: TGTGCCAGCAGCTTAGTTCCCGCGGGAAGCACAGATACGCAGTATTTT.

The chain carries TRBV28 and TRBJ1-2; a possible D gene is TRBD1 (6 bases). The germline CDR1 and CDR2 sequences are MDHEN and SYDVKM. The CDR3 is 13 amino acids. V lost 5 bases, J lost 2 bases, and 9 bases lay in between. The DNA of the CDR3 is TGTGCCAGCAGTCCTCAGGGGAACTATGGCTACACCTTC. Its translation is CASSPQGNYGYTF.

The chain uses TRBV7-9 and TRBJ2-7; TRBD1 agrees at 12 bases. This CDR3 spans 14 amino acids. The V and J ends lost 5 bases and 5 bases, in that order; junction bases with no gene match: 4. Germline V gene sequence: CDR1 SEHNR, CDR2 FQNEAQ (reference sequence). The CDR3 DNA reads TGTGCCAGCAGCCGGGACAGGGGGCTGGACGAGCAGTACTTC. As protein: CASSRDRGLDEQYF.

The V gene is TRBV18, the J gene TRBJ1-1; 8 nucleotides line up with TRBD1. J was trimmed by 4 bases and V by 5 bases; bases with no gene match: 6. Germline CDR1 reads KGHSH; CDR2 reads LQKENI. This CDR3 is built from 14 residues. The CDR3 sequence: CASSATGEGTEAFF. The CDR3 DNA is TGTGCCAGCTCAGCGACAGGGGAGGGCACTGAAGCTTTCTTT.

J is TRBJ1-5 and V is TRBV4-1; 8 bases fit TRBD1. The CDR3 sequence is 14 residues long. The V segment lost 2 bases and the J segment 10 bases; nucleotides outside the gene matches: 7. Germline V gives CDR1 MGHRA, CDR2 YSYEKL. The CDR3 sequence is CASSQQTGGDPQHF. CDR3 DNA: TGCGCCAGCAGCCAACAAACAGGGGGTGATCCCCAGCATTTT.

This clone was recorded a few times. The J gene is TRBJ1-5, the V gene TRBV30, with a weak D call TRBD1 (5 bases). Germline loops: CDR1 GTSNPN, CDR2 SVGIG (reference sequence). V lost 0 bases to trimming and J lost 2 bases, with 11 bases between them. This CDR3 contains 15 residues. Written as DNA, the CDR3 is TGTGCCTGGAGTGTAGAAGGGGTCCGCAATCAGCCCCAGCATTTT. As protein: CAWSVEGVRNQPQHF.

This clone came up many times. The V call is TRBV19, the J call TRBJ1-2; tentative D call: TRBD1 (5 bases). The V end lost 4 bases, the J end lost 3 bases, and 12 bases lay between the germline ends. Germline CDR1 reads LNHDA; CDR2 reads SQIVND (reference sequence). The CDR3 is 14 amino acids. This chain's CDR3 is CASSSDRTYYGYTF. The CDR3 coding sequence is TGTGCCAGTAGTAGTGACAGAACTTACTATGGCTACACCTTC.

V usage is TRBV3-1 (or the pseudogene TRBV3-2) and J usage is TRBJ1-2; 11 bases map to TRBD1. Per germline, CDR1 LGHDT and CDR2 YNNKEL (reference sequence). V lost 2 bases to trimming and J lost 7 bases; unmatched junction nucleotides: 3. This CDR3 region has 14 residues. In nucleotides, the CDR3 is TGTGCCAGCAGCCAATGGACAGGGGGCCGTGGCTACACCTTC. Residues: CASSQWTGGRGYTF.